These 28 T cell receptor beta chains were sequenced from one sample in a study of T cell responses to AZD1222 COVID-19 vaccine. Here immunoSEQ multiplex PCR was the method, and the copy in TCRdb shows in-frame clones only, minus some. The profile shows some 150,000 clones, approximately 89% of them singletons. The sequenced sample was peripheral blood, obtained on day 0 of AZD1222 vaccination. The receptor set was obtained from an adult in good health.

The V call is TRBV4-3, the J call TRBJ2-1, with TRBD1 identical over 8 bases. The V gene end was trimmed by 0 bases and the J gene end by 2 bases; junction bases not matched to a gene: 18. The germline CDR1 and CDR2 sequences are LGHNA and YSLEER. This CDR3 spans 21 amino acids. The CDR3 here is CASSQDLSARGHLEPYNEQFF. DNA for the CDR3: TGCGCCAGCAGCCAAGATCTGTCGGCCAGGGGGCACCTGGAGCCCTACAATGAGCAGTTCTTC.

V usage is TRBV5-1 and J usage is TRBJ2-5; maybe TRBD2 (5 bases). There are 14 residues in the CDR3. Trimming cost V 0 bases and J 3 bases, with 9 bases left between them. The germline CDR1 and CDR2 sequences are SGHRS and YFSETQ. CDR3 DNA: TGCGCCAGCAGCTTGGGTGGTAGCGAAGAGACCCAGTACTTC. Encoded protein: CASSLGGSEETQYF.

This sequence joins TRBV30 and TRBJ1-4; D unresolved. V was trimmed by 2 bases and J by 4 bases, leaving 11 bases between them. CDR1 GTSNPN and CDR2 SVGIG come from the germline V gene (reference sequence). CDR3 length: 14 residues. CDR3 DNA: TGTGCCTGGAGTCGCGGAGGAGATAATGAAAAACTGTTTTTT. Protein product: CAWSRGGDNEKLFF.

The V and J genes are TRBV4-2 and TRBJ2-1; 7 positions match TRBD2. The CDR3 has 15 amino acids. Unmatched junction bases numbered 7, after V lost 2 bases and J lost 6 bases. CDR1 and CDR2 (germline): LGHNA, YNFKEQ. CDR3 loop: CASSQNMGEGNEQFF. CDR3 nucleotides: TGTGCCAGCAGCCAAAACATGGGGGAGGGCAATGAGCAGTTCTTC.

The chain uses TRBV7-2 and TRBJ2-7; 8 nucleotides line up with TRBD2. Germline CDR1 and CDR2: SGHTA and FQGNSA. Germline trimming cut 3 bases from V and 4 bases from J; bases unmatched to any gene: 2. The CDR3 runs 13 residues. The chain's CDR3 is CASSFSGSYEQYF. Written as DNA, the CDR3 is TGTGCCAGCAGCTTCAGCGGGAGTTACGAGCAGTACTTC.

CDR3 sequence: CASSDLAGGTYNEQFF. The CDR3 nucleotides read TGTGCCAGTAGTGACCTAGCGGGAGGGACCTACAATGAGCAGTTCTTC. This chain uses TRBV19 with TRBJ2-1; 12 bases are shared with TRBD2. Germline V gene data show CDR1 as LNHDA and CDR2 as SQIVND (reference sequence). With 5 bases clipped from V and 2 bases from J, the junction kept 4 bases outside the gene matches. The CDR3 runs 16 residues.

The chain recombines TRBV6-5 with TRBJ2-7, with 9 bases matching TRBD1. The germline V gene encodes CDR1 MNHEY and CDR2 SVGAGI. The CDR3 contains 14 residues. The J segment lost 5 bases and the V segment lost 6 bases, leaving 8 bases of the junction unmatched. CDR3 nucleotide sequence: TGTGCCAGCAGAACCGGGACAGGGATCAACGAGCAGTACTTC. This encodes CASRTGTGINEQYF.

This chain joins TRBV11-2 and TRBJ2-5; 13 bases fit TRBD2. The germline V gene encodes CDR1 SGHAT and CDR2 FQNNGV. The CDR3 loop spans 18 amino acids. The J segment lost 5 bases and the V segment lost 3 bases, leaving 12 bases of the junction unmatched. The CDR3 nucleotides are TGTGCCAGCAGCTTCCGCTCGGGACTAGCGGGATGGGAGGAGACCCAGTACTTC. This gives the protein CASSFRSGLAGWEETQYF.

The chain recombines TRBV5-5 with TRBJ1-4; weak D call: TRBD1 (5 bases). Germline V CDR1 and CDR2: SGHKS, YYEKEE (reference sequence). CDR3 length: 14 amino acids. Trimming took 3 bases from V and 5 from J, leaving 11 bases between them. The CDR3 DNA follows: TGTGCCAGCAGCTCAGCGGGGGGAAATGAAAAACTGTTTTTT. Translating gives CASSSAGGNEKLFF. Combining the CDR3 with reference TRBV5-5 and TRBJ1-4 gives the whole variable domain DAGVTQSPTHLIKTRGQQVTLRCSPISGHKSVSWYQQVLGQGPQFIFQYYEKEERGRGNFPDRFSARQFPNYSSELNVNALLLGDSALYLCASSSAGGNEKLFFGSGTQLSVL.

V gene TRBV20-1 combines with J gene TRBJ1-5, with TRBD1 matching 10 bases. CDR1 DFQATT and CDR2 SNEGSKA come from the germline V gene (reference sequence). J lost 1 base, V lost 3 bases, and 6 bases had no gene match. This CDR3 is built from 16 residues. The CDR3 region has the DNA TGCAGTGCTAGTGTGTGGGACAGGGGAAGCAATCAGCCCCAGCATTTT. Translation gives CSASVWDRGSNQPQHF.

In DNA, the CDR3 is TGCAGCGTTGAGTCGGCTAGCGGGAGTGAGACCCAGTACTTC. Protein product: CSVESASGSETQYF. V usage is TRBV29-1 and J usage is TRBJ2-5, with 10 nucleotides matching TRBD2. The CDR3 spans 14 residues. Germline CDR1 is SQVTM and CDR2 is ANQGSEA. V gave up 3 bases and J gave up 5 bases; unmatched junction bases: 6.

CDR3 DNA sequence: TGTGCCAGCAGCTCCCGCAGGGGGTCGGCTAATGAAAAACTGTTTTTT. Residues: CASSSRRGSANEKLFF. The J gene is TRBJ1-4, the V gene TRBV7-2; 7 bases map to TRBD1. J gave up 3 bases and V 4 bases, and 8 bases lay outside the gene matches. This CDR3 contains 16 residues. Germline V gene data show CDR1 as SGHTA and CDR2 as FQGNSA.

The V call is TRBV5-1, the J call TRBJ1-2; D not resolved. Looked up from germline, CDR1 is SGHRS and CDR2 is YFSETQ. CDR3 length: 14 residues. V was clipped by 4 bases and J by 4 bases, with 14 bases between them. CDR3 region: CASSHLMMGYGYTF. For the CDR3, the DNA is TGCGCCAGCAGCCATCTTATGATGGGCTATGGCTACACCTTC.

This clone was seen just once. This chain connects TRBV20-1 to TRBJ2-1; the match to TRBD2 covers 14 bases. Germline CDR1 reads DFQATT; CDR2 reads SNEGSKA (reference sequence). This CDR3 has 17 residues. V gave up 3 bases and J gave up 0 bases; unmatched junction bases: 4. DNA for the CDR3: TGCAGTGCTAGTGGGGGGACTAGCGGGAGCTCCTACAATGAGCAGTTCTTC. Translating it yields CSASGGTSGSSYNEQFF.

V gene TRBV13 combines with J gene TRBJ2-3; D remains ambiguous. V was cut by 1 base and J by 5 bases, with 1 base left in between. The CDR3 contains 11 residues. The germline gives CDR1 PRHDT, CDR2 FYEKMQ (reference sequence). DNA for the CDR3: TGTGCCAGCAGCTTAGTAGATACGCAGTATTTT. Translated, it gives CASSLVDTQYF. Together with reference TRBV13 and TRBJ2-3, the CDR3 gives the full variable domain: AAGVIQSPRHLIKEKRETATLKCYPIPRHDTVYWYQQGPGQDPQFLISFYEKMQSDKGSIPDRFSAQQFSDYHSELNMSSLELGDSALYFCASSLVDTQYFGPGTRLTVL.

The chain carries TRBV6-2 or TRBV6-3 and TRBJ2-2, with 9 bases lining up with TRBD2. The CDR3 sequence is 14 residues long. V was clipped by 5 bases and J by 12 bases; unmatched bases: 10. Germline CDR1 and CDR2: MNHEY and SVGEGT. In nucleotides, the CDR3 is TGTGCCAGCAGTCCCGCGGGAGGGGCTGAGAAGCTGTTTTTT. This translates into CASSPAGGAEKLFF.

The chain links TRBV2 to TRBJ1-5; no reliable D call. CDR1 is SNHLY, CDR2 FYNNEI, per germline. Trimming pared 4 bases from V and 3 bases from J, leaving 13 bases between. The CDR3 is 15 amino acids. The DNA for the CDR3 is TGTGCCAGCAGTGGGTCAACGGGAGACAATCAGCCCCAGCATTTT. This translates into CASSGSTGDNQPQHF.

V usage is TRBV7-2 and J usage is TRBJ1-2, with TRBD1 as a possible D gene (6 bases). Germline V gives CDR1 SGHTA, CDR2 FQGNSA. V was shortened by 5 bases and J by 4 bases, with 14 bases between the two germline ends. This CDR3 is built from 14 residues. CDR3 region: CASSLGTKIYGYTF. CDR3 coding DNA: TGTGCCAGCAGCCTTGGGACAAAAATCTATGGCTACACCTTC.

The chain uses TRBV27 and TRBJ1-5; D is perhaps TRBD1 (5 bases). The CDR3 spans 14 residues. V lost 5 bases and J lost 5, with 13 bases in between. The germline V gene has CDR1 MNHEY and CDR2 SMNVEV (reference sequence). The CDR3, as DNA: TGTGCCAGCAGTACGAAGGGGCGACATCAGCCCCAGCATTTT. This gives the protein CASSTKGRHQPQHF.

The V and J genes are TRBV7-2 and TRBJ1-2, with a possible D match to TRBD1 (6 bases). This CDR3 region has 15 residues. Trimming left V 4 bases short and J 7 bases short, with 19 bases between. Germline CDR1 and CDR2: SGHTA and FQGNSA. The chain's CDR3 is CASSWDNGGRRGYTF. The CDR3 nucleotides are TGTGCCAGCAGCTGGGATAATGGGGGCAGACGTGGCTACACCTTC.

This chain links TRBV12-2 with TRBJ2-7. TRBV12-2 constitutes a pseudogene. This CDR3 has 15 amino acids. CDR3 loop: CASRPHPFSCYEQYF. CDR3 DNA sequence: TGTGCAAGTCGCCCGCACCCCTTCTCCTGCTACGAGCAGTACTTC.

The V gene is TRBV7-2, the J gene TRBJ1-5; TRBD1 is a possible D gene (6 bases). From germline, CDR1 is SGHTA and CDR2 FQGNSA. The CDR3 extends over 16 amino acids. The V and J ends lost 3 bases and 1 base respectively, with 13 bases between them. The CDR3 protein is CASSLDSLRSNQPQHF. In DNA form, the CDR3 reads TGTGCCAGCAGCTTGGACAGCCTCAGGAGCAATCAGCCCCAGCATTTT.

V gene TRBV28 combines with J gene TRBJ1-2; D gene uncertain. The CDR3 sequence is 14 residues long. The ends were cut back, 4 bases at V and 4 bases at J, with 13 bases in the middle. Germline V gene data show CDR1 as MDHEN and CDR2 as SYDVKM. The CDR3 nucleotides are TGTGCCAGCAGTTCCCTACCTCAAGGCTATGGCTACACCTTC. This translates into CASSSLPQGYGYTF.

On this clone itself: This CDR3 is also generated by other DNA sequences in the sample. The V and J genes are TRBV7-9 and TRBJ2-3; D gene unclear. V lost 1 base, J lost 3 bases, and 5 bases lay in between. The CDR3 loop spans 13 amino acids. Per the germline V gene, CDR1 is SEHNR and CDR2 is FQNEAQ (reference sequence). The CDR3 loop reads CASSLGLTDTQYF. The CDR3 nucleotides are TGTGCCAGCAGCTTAGGACTGACAGATACGCAGTATTTT. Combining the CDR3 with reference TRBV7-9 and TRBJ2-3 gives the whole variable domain DTGVSQNPRHKITKRGQNVTFRCDPISEHNRLYWYRQTLGQGPEFLTYFQNEAQLEKSRLLSDRFSAERPKGSFSTLEIQRTEQGDSAMYLCASSLGLTDTQYFGPGTRLTVL.

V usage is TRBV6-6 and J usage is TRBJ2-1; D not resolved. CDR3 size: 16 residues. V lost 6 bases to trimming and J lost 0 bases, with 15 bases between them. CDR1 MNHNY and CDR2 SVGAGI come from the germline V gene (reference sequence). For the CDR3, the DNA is TGTGCCAGCAGGGATAATTTGGCCTTCTCCTACAATGAGCAGTTCTTC. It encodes CASRDNLAFSYNEQFF.

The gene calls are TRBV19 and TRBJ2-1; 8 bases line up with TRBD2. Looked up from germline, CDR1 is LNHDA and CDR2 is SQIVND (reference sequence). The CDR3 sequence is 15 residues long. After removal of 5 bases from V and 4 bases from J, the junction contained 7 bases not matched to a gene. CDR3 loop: CASSLAGGGYNEQFF. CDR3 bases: TGTGCCAGTAGTTTAGCGGGCGGGGGGTACAATGAGCAGTTCTTC.

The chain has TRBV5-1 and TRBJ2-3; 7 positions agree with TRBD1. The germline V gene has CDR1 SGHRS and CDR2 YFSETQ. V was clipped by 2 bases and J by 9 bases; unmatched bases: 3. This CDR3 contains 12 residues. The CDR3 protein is CASSFPGQTQYF. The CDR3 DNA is TGCGCCAGCAGCTTTCCGGGACAGACGCAGTATTTT.

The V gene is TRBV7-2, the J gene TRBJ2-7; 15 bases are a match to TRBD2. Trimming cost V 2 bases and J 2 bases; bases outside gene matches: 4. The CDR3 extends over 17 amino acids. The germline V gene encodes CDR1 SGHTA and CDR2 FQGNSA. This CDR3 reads CASSLKGTSGGTYEQYF. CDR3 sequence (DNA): TGTGCCAGCAGCTTAAAAGGGACTAGCGGGGGGACCTACGAGCAGTACTTC.